A selection of T cell receptor beta chains follows, all from one sample in a study of neurological immune-mediated disorders. Each CDR3 protein is one row after TCRdb ran MiXCR on the 5' RACE reads. The table has roughly 100,000 distinct CDR3 sequences, approximately 11% seen once. Sequenced material: PBMCs. Every receptor here comes from a female donor with HTLV-1-associated myelopathy (HAM/TSP). Each CDR3 is given with its conserved first and last residue. Fields, in order: clone size, V gene, J gene, CDR3 protein. The size of a clone is reported for some rows only, either as once, few or many, or as a class for expanded clones.

>many|TRBV4-2|TRBJ2-7
CASSQSGFEQYF
>.|TRBV20-1|TRBJ1-1
CSARAKTGNTEAFF
>many|TRBV18|TRBJ2-6
CASSPPGANVLTF
>many|TRBV27|TRBJ2-2
CASSSQRGGIMGELFF
>many|TRBV7-9|TRBJ2-7
CASSLRTGRYEQYF
>many|TRBV5-1|TRBJ1-6
CASSGTGGGYNSPLHF
>.|TRBV20-1|TRBJ2-2
CSAKRGGYTGELFF
>many|TRBV20-1|TRBJ1-1
CSASVGGSDTEAFF
>many|TRBV9|TRBJ1-1
CASSTRGTNTEAFF
>many|TRBV5-1|TRBJ2-1
CASSLTSGLGHNEQFF
>many|TRBV7-8|TRBJ2-3
CASSQRLAGVPTDTQYF
>many|TRBV6-5|TRBJ2-2
CASRIDRATGELFF
>many|TRBV20-1|TRBJ2-7
CSAREARAIEQYF
>many|TRBV27|TRBJ1-1
CASSRTGRNTEAFF
>many|TRBV24-1|TRBJ2-2
CATSDARRRGPGELFF
>many|TRBV5-6|TRBJ1-3
CASSGQGETSSGNTIYF
>many|TRBV6-1|TRBJ1-5
CASSVAASPQHF
>.|TRBV7-2|TRBJ2-6
CASSSAWRTGESGANVLTF
>many|TRBV5-1|TRBJ2-7
CASSFSTDTLSYEQYF
>many|TRBV7-2|TRBJ2-7
CASSLGRGPFYEQYF
>many|TRBV10-3|TRBJ1-6
CAISESKAGFNSYNSPLHF
>many|TRBV7-8|TRBJ2-1
CASSLFPTGLNEQFF
>many|TRBV5-1|TRBJ1-1
CASSLDGQLNTEAFF
>many|TRBV6-6|TRBJ2-3
CASSYASGGADTQYF
>many|TRBV28|TRBJ2-1
CASSSSGLYNEQFF
>.|TRBV27|TRBJ2-7
CASSPGIYEQYF
>many|TRBV5-6|TRBJ2-1
CASSLEGRVTDSFF
>many|TRBV20-1|TRBJ2-7
CSARARRTYEQYF
>many|TRBV7-2|TRBJ2-2
CASTVGTMRNTGELFF
>.|TRBV5-6|TRBJ2-3
CASSLPGERTDTQYF
>few|TRBV5-1|TRBJ1-4
CASSLAGGTNEKLFF
>many|TRBV5-1|TRBJ2-1
CASSPRTSGGTGNEQFF
>many|TRBV5-1|TRBJ2-7
CASSFGNEQYF
>once|TRBV28|TRBJ2-7
CASTTPGTAYEQYF
>many|TRBV5-1|TRBJ2-3
CASSLLTTPREGRTDTQYF
>many|TRBV20-1|TRBJ2-1
CSALRRDEQFF
>many|TRBV5-6|TRBJ1-3
CASSLAAGGPTGNTIYF
>many|TRBV20-1|TRBJ1-3
CSASRVSGNTIYF
>many|TRBV5-1|TRBJ2-7
CASSFQPAGTFYEQYF
>many|TRBV6-2/TRBV6-3|TRBJ2-7
CASSYSQDYEQYF
>many|TRBV5-1|TRBJ2-7
CASSSDRGVHEQYF
>many|TRBV4-1|TRBJ2-7
CASSPTSGGSYEQYF
>many|TRBV20-1|TRBJ2-3
CSATPPAGMGDTQYF
>many|TRBV7-6|TRBJ2-7
CASSLVPDRTYEQYF
>many|TRBV7-2|TRBJ2-2
CATGGGLNTGELFF
>.|TRBV20-1|TRBJ2-1
CSARDLSGSSYNEQFF
>many|TRBV20-1|TRBJ2-3
CSALGLERTDTQYF
>.|TRBV7-2|TRBJ2-7
CASSSRGPEQYF
>many|TRBV5-1|TRBJ1-4
CASSNLSLSEKLFF
>.|TRBV5-1|TRBJ2-5
CASSARGGASRETQYF
>few|TRBV7-2|TRBJ2-5
CASSPHGAETQYF
>many|TRBV7-9|TRBJ1-2
CASSSPMELHYGYTF